Listed here are 20 T cell receptor beta chains from one sample, sequenced in a study of blood T cell repertoires in COVID-19. The data were produced by immunoSEQ multiplex PCR, yet TCRdb's version contains in-frame clones alone and is incomplete. The sample shows about 200,000 clones, roughly four fifths of them seen only once. The sample comprised peripheral blood. These receptors were obtained from a man aged 45-65 years who had recovered from COVID-19.

J is TRBJ2-1 and V is TRBV7-3; 7 bases fit TRBD2. The trim removed 5 bases at V and 5 bases at J, leaving 9 bases unmatched. Germline V lookup: CDR1 SGHTA, CDR2 FQGTGA. This CDR3 region has 15 residues. The CDR3 protein is CASSPTTSINNEQFF. CDR3 coding DNA: TGTGCCAGCAGCCCAACGACTAGCATCAACAATGAGCAGTTCTTC.

The chain carries TRBV5-6 and TRBJ2-3; TRBD1 matches 8 bases. This CDR3 comprises 14 residues. Germline CDR1 reads SGHDT; CDR2 reads YYEEEE. The J segment lost 7 bases and the V segment lost 3 bases, leaving 7 bases of the junction unmatched. CDR3 nucleotide sequence: TGTGCCAGCAGCTCGACAGGGGCGATGCATACGCAGTATTTT. This codes for CASSSTGAMHTQYF.

The chain carries TRBV6-4 and TRBJ2-1, with TRBD2 matching over 7 bases. V lost 3 bases and J lost 4; bases outside the gene matches: 0. CDR1 is MRHNA and CDR2 is SNTAGT in the germline V gene. The CDR3 is 13 amino acids. DNA of the CDR3: TGTGCCAGCAGTGAGCGGGAGTACAATGAGCAGTTCTTC. Amino acid sequence: CASSEREYNEQFF.

This rearrangement joins TRBV10-3 to TRBJ2-1, with a weak D call TRBD2 (6 bases). The ends were cut back, 4 bases at V and 8 bases at J, with 9 bases in the middle. From germline, CDR1 is ENHRY and CDR2 SYGVKD. CDR3 size: 12 residues. CDR3 DNA: TGTGCCATCAGTGGACTAGTTGATGAGCAGTTCTTC. Amino acids: CAISGLVDEQFF.

The chain couples TRBV19 to TRBJ2-7; TRBD1 aligns across 8 bases. CDR1 and CDR2 (germline): LNHDA, SQIVND (reference sequence). V shed 6 bases and J 0 bases; nucleotides not matched to a gene: 4. The CDR3 is made up of 14 amino acids. The CDR3 is CASSDRGSSYEQYF. DNA for the CDR3: TGTGCCAGTAGCGACAGGGGCAGCTCCTACGAGCAGTACTTC.

The V call is TRBV7-2, the J call TRBJ2-7; D remains ambiguous. V dropped 3 bases and J dropped 3 bases, with 15 bases sitting between them. Germline lookup yields CDR1 SGHTA and CDR2 FQGNSA. This CDR3 has 15 residues. The DNA of the CDR3 is TGTGCCAGCAGCTTTCAGTCAGGTAGGAACTACGAGCAGTACTTC. This gives the protein CASSFQSGRNYEQYF.

V usage is TRBV7-6 and J usage is TRBJ1-3, with D hard to call. V was pared by 5 bases and J by 3 bases, with 14 bases between. This CDR3 comprises 15 residues. Germline assignment: CDR1 SGHVS and CDR2 FNYEAQ. CDR3 amino acids: CASSQQTVIGNTIYF. The CDR3, as DNA: TGTGCCAGCAGCCAACAAACAGTGATTGGAAACACCATATATTTT.

This sequence joins TRBV4-3 and TRBJ2-2; D perhaps matches TRBD2 (6 bases). V lost 0 bases and J 6 bases, leaving 17 bases between the germline ends. CDR3 length: 17 residues. In germline, CDR1 is LGHNA, CDR2 YSLEER. The chain's CDR3 is CASSQDSSGDVAGELFF. The DNA of the CDR3 is TGCGCCAGCAGCCAAGATAGTTCGGGAGATGTGGCCGGGGAGCTGTTTTTT.

This chain joins TRBV12-3 or TRBV12-4 and TRBJ1-2; D is possibly TRBD1 (6 bases). This CDR3 has 12 residues. Between the trimmed V and J ends, which lost 5 bases and 6 bases, there was a span of 10 bases. CDR3 amino acids: CASSGGLDGYTF. The CDR3 DNA sequence: TGTGCCAGCAGTGGGGGCTTGGATGGCTACACCTTC.

The V and J genes are TRBV29-1 and TRBJ1-5; weak D call: TRBD1 (5 bases). With 7 bases removed from V and 2 bases from J, the gap between germline ends came to 18 bases. Looked up from germline, CDR1 is SQVTM and CDR2 is ANQGSEA. The CDR3 length is 15 residues. The CDR3 protein is CSAREGSGGNQPQHF. In DNA, the CDR3 is TGCAGCGCCAGGGAGGGAAGCGGGGGCAATCAGCCCCAGCATTTT.

In this sample, this clone turned up once. The chain recombines TRBV18 with TRBJ2-2; TRBD2 might be the D (6 bases). Germline V gene sequence: CDR1 KGHSH, CDR2 LQKENI. This CDR3 contains 15 residues. The V end lost 2 bases, the J end lost 7 bases, and 14 bases lay between the germline ends. CDR3 nucleotide sequence: TGTGCCAGCTCACCAGGGATCCAGCGGGTCGGGGAGCTGTTTTTT. Its protein is CASSPGIQRVGELFF.

V is TRBV25-1 and J is TRBJ2-1; D is perhaps TRBD2 (5 bases). Germline V gene lookup returns CDR1 MGHDK and CDR2 SYGVNS. The CDR3 has 17 residues. V was trimmed by 1 base and J by 0 bases, leaving 13 bases between them. The CDR3 DNA follows: TGTGCCAGCAGTGAATTTGGCGGGCGGAGCTCCTACAATGAGCAGTTCTTC. It translates to CASSEFGGRSSYNEQFF.

The chain has TRBV5-8 and TRBJ1-1; 9 bases are a match to TRBD1. V gave up 1 base and J gave up 11 bases; unmatched junction bases: 3. Germline-derived CDR1 and CDR2 are SGHTS and YDEGEE. This CDR3 has 12 amino acids. CDR3 amino acids: CASSLRDRDAFF. The CDR3 bases are TGTGCCAGCAGCTTGAGGGACAGGGACGCTTTCTTT.

J is TRBJ2-7 and V is TRBV29-1; the D is unclear. This CDR3 is 13 amino acids long. The V and J ends lost 6 bases and 2 bases respectively, with 14 bases between them. Germline CDR1 and CDR2: SQVTM and ANQGSEA. The CDR3 loop reads CSVAAGLAYEQYF. The CDR3 region has the DNA TGCAGCGTCGCCGCCGGGTTGGCCTACGAGCAGTACTTC.

This chain links TRBV27 with TRBJ2-1; 7 nucleotides match TRBD1. Trimming at V came to 2 bases and at J to 15 bases, leaving 10 bases not matched to a gene. CDR3 length equals 13 residues. Germline V gene sequence: CDR1 MNHEY, CDR2 SMNVEV (reference sequence). The CDR3 protein is CASSLTQGTRWFF. Written as DNA, the CDR3 is TGTGCCAGCAGTTTAACACAGGGGACACGGTGGTTCTTC.

The gene calls are TRBV19 and TRBJ2-2; D ambiguous. The CDR3 spans 15 residues. In germline, CDR1 is LNHDA, CDR2 SQIVND (reference sequence). Trimming took 3 bases from V and 6 from J, leaving 14 bases between them. CDR3 amino acids: CASSIGWNNAGELFF. The CDR3 DNA reads as TGTGCCAGTAGTATCGGGTGGAATAATGCCGGGGAGCTGTTTTTT.

This rearrangement joins TRBV5-1 to TRBJ2-7, with 9 positions matching TRBD2. This CDR3 contains 14 residues. CDR1 SGHRS and CDR2 YFSETQ come from the germline V gene. The ends lost 3 bases at V and 4 bases at J; junction bases unmatched: 5. The CDR3 protein is CASSSGGLAYEQYF. The CDR3 bases are TGCGCCAGCAGCTCCGGGGGACTAGCTTACGAGCAGTACTTC.

The chain combines TRBV6-1 with TRBJ1-3, with D perhaps matching TRBD1 (6 bases). The CDR3 has 15 residues. In germline, CDR1 is MNHNS, CDR2 SASEGT. Trimming left V 8 bases short and J 8 bases short, with 22 bases between. CDR3 DNA sequence: TGTGCCAGCTGCCCATCGACAGGCGGTTCGTACACCATATATTTT. Translated: CASCPSTGGSYTIYF.

This clone was found once. The V and J genes are TRBV10-2 and TRBJ2-7; 7 bases align to TRBD1. The CDR3 is 13 amino acids. V lost 6 bases, J lost 7 bases, and 9 bases stayed unmatched. CDR1 is WSHSY, CDR2 SAAADI, per germline. The CDR3 here is CASSPGQAWEQYF. In nucleotides, the CDR3 is TGCGCCAGCAGCCCAGGACAGGCTTGGGAGCAGTACTTC.

This clone came up a few times. V and J are TRBV9 and TRBJ2-5; 11 bases align to TRBD2. Losses at the gene ends were 0 bases for V and 0 bases for J; bases not matched to a gene: 4. CDR3 size: 17 residues. Per germline, CDR1 SGDLS and CDR2 YYNGEE. CDR3 coding DNA: TGTGCCAGCAGCGTAGGTCTAGCGGGAGGCTACCAAGAGACCCAGTACTTC. Protein sequence: CASSVGLAGGYQETQYF.